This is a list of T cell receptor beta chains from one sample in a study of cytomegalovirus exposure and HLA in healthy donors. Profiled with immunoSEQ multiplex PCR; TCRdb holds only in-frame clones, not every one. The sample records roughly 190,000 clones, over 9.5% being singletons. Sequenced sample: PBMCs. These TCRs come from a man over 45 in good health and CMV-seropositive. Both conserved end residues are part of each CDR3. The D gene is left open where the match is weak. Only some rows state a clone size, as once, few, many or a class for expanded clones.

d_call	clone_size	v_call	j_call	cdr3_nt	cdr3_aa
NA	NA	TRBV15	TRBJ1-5	TGTGCCACCAGCAGAGAGGTACAGGCGGTATCCAATCAGCCCCAGCATTTT	CATSREVQAVSNQPQHF
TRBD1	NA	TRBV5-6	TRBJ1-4	TGTGCCAGCAGCCGGGACAGCTATGAAAAACTGTTTTTT	CASSRDSYEKLFF
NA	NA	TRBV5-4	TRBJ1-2	TGTGCCAGCAGCTTGGCCGAAAGGAGGAGCGGCTACACCTTC	CASSLAERRSGYTF
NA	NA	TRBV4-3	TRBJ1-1	TGCGCCAGCAGCCAAGATCAACAGGCTTCTGAAGCTTTCTTT	CASSQDQQASEAFF
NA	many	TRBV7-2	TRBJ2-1	TGTGCCAGCAGCTTAGGTTTGGGGCCTTACAATGAGCAGTTCTTC	CASSLGLGPYNEQFF
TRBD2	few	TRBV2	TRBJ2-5	TGTGCCAGCAGTGAAATACTAGCGAGCGTGGGGACCCAGTACTTC	CASSEILASVGTQYF
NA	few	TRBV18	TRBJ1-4	TGTGCCAGCTCACCTCAACAGGGCTCTAAGGAAAAACTGTTTTTT	CASSPQQGSKEKLFF
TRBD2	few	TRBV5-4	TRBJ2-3	TGTGCCAGCAGTCCGGGGGGAAACAGCAATACGCAGTATTTT	CASSPGGNSNTQYF
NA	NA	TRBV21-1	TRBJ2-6	TGTGCCAGCAGCAAAACTCTAGCGGGAACACGCTCTGGGGCCAACGTCCTGACTTTC	CASSKTLAGTRSGANVLTF
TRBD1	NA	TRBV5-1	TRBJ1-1	TGCGCCAGCAGCATAGGACAGGGGACGAGGAGCACTGAAGCTTTCTTT	CASSIGQGTRSTEAFF
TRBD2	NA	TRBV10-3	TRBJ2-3	TGTGCCATCAGTGAGTCGGGGGAGGGAGATACGCAGTATTTT	CAISESGEGDTQYF
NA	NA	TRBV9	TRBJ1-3	TGTGCCAGCAGCGTTGATGGCTTTTCTGGAAACACCATATATTTT	CASSVDGFSGNTIYF
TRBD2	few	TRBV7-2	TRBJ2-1	TGTGCCAGCAGCTTCCTCACTCGACTAGCGGGGGGGCGGAATGAGCAGTTCTTC	CASSFLTRLAGGRNEQFF
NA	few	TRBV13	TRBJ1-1	TGTGCCAGCAGCTTAGGCCAGGGATCGAGGAACACTGAAGCTTTCTTT	CASSLGQGSRNTEAFF
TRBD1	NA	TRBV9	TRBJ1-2	TGTGCCAGCAGGGACAGGGCATATGGCTACACCTTC	CASRDRAYGYTF
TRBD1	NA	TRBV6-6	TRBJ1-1	TGTGCCAGCAGTTTTACCCAGGGGGGTGAAGCTTTCTTT	CASSFTQGGEAFF
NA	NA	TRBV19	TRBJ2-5	TGTGCCAGTAGTGCCCGGGGATCCCAAGAGACCCAGTACTTC	CASSARGSQETQYF
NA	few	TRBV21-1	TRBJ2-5	TGTGCCAGCAGCAAAGGAGGTGAGACCCAGTACTTC	CASSKGGETQYF
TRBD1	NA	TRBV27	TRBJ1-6	TGTGCCAGCAGTTTAGAAGGGACAGGGGATTCACCCCTCCACTTT	CASSLEGTGDSPLHF
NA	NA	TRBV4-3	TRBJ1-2	TGCGCCAGCAGCCACACCCTTACAGGGAACCGGGGAGGCTACACCTTC	CASSHTLTGNRGGYTF
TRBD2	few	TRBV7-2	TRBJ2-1	TGTGCCAGCAGCGCAGGCGGGGGGGTCTACAATGAGCAGTTCTTC	CASSAGGGVYNEQFF
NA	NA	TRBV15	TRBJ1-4	TGTGCCACCAGCAGTCATCAACAGGGAAATAATGAAAAACTGTTTTTT	CATSSHQQGNNEKLFF
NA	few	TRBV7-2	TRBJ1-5	TGTGCCAGCAGCCCAGCGATTGGACAAAATCAGCCCCAGCATTTT	CASSPAIGQNQPQHF
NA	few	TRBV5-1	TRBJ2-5	TGCGCCAGCAGGGCACCCTCCCAAGAGACCCAGTACTTC	CASRAPSQETQYF
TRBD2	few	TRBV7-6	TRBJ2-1	TGTGCCAGCAGCTTAGCGGAGGCTAGCGGGGGAAGGGAGCAGTTCTTC	CASSLAEASGGREQFF
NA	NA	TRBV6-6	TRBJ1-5	TGTGCCAGCAGCTTAAACAGGGATCAGCCCCAGCATTTT	CASSLNRDQPQHF
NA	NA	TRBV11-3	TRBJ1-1	TGTGCCAGCAGCGCGGGACGCCTTTTAAACACTGAAGCTTTCTTT	CASSAGRLLNTEAFF
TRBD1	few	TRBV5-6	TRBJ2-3	TGTGCCAGCAGCTTGGCCGGGACAGGGGGTGAAGATACGCAGTATTTT	CASSLAGTGGEDTQYF
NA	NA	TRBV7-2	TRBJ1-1	TGTGCCAGCAGCTTATCCAGGGGCAATGAAGCTTTCTTT	CASSLSRGNEAFF
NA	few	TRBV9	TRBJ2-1	TGTGCCAGCAGCGTAGATTTTGGTCAGATCAATGAGCAGTTCTTC	CASSVDFGQINEQFF
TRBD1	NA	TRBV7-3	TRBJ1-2	TGTGCCAGCAGCCTGACCGGGACAGAAGGCTACACCTTC	CASSLTGTEGYTF
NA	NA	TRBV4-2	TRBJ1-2	TGTGCCAGCAGCCAACGGGCGGGCTATGGCTACACCTTC	CASSQRAGYGYTF
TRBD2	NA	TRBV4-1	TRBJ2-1	TGCGCCAGCAGGGAACTAGCGGGGGGGCGGAATGAGCAGTTCTTC	CASRELAGGRNEQFF
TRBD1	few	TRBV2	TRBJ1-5	TGTGCCAGCAGTGAAAAAGAGGACAGGGCTCAGCCCCAGCATTTT	CASSEKEDRAQPQHF
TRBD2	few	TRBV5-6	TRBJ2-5	TGTGCCAGCAGCTGGGGGATCGGGGGGGGGTACCAAGAGACCCAGTACTTC	CASSWGIGGGYQETQYF
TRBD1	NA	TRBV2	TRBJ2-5	TGTGCCAGCAGTGGGGACAGGGCAAGAGAGAACCAGTACTTC	CASSGDRARENQYF
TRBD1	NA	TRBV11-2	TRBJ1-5	TGTGCCAGCAGCCCCGGGGACAGGGGGCTTCAACAGCCCCAGCATTTT	CASSPGDRGLQQPQHF
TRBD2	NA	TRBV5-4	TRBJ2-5	TGTGCCAGCAGCTCCGGGACTAGCGGCTTCCAAGAGACCCAGTACTTC	CASSSGTSGFQETQYF
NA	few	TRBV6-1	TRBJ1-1	TGTGCCAGCAGTGCCCCCTACAGGGTCGAAACTGAAGCTTTCTTT	CASSAPYRVETEAFF
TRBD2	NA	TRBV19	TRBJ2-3	TGTGCCAGTAGTATTCTAGCGGGGGGGAACACAGATACGCAGTATTTT	CASSILAGGNTDTQYF